A selection of T cell receptor beta chains follows, all from one sample in a study of cytomegalovirus exposure and HLA in healthy donors. Generated by immunoSEQ multiplex PCR, the TCRdb table keeps only in-frame clones and is missing some. The data contain approximately 110,000 clones, about 83% of them seen just once; the ten biggest clones take up roughly 4.9%. Specimen: PBMCs. The receptors stem from a female donor in good health and CMV-seropositive. CDR3s include the opening cysteine and the closing phenylalanine or tryptophan. A D gene is named only where the DNA matches it firmly. Only some rows state a clone size, as once, few, many or a class for expanded clones.

V gene: TRBV5-1
J gene: TRBJ2-7
D gene: TRBD2
clone size: few
CDR3 protein: CASSSGLEPEQYF
CDR3 DNA: TGCGCCAGCAGCTCGGGACTAGAACCCGAGCAGTACTTC

V gene: TRBV5-6
J gene: TRBJ1-2
D gene: -
clone size: once
CDR3 protein: CASSFGTPTDYGYTF
CDR3 DNA: TGTGCCAGCAGCTTTGGGACACCGACTGACTATGGCTACACCTTC

V gene: TRBV6-1
J gene: TRBJ1-2
D gene: -
clone size: -
CDR3 protein: CASSRRRASNYGYTF
CDR3 DNA: TGTGCCAGCAGCAGACGGCGGGCCAGCAACTATGGCTACACCTTC

V gene: TRBV4-3
J gene: TRBJ2-7
D gene: -
clone size: -
CDR3 protein: CASSQEFRNEQYF
CDR3 DNA: TGCGCCAGCAGCCAAGAATTCAGGAACGAGCAGTACTTC

V gene: TRBV2
J gene: TRBJ1-6
D gene: -
clone size: -
CDR3 protein: CASSGRDPSPLHF
CDR3 DNA: TGTGCCAGCAGTGGGAGGGATCCTTCACCCCTCCACTTT

V gene: TRBV9
J gene: TRBJ1-2
D gene: TRBD1
clone size: -
CDR3 protein: CASRDRGTGSNYGYTF
CDR3 DNA: TGTGCCAGCAGGGACAGGGGGACGGGAAGTAACTATGGCTACACCTTC

V gene: TRBV25-1
J gene: TRBJ2-7
D gene: TRBD2
clone size: -
CDR3 protein: CASSESRTSGYEQYF
CDR3 DNA: TGTGCCAGCAGTGAATCCAGGACTAGCGGCTACGAGCAGTACTTC

V gene: TRBV5-8
J gene: TRBJ2-4
D gene: TRBD1
clone size: -
CDR3 protein: CASSLYRGLSKHIQYF
CDR3 DNA: TGTGCCAGCAGCTTGTACAGGGGGCTTAGCAAGCACATTCAGTACTTC

V gene: TRBV27
J gene: TRBJ2-2
D gene: -
clone size: once
CDR3 protein: CASSSHLAGPRNTGELFF
CDR3 DNA: TGTGCCAGCAGTTCCCATCTAGCAGGTCCAAGGAACACCGGGGAGCTGTTTTTT

V gene: TRBV28
J gene: TRBJ2-7
D gene: -
clone size: -
CDR3 protein: CASSPLRYEQYF
CDR3 DNA: TGTGCCAGCAGTCCACTACGTTACGAGCAGTACTTC

V gene: TRBV28
J gene: TRBJ2-1
D gene: TRBD2
clone size: -
CDR3 protein: CASSLLAANNEQFF
CDR3 DNA: TGTGCCAGCAGTTTACTAGCGGCTAACAATGAGCAGTTCTTC

V gene: TRBV10-1
J gene: TRBJ2-1
D gene: TRBD2
clone size: -
CDR3 protein: CASSESGTSHNEQFF
CDR3 DNA: TGCGCCAGCAGTGAGTCTGGGACTAGCCACAATGAGCAGTTCTTC

V gene: TRBV5-1
J gene: TRBJ2-1
D gene: -
clone size: -
CDR3 protein: CASSLPVTGYNEQFF
CDR3 DNA: TGCGCCAGCAGCTTACCCGTCACAGGCTACAATGAGCAGTTCTTC

V gene: TRBV14
J gene: TRBJ2-1
D gene: -
clone size: -
CDR3 protein: CASSQDRAQFF
CDR3 DNA: TGTGCCAGCAGCCAAGACAGGGCGCAGTTCTTC

V gene: TRBV5-4
J gene: TRBJ1-2
D gene: -
clone size: -
CDR3 protein: CASSSTPIDRYGYTF
CDR3 DNA: TGTGCCAGCAGCTCAACTCCAATTGACAGATATGGCTACACCTTC

V gene: TRBV19
J gene: TRBJ2-1
D gene: TRBD2
clone size: -
CDR3 protein: CASSDRTSFDEQFF
CDR3 DNA: TGTGCCAGTAGTGATCGGACTAGTTTCGATGAGCAGTTCTTC

V gene: TRBV30
J gene: TRBJ2-7
D gene: -
clone size: -
CDR3 protein: CAWSPPPQQGPRIYEQYF
CDR3 DNA: TGTGCCTGGAGTCCCCCACCCCAACAGGGCCCGAGGATTTACGAGCAGTACTTC

V gene: TRBV6-1
J gene: TRBJ2-5
D gene: -
clone size: -
CDR3 protein: CASSPTGLETQYF
CDR3 DNA: TGTGCCAGCAGCCCCACAGGGCTAGAGACCCAGTACTTC